Presented here are 24 T cell receptor beta chains from one specimen sequenced in a study of beta chain features in type 1 diabetes. The study, taken as a whole, reports: Across all four CD4+ subsets, people with type 1 diabetes showed modestly shorter TCRB CDR3s.

The isolated RNA, all of it, was reverse transcribed, so expressed TCRB transcripts were what got sequenced. Repertoires were generated with immunoSEQ multiplex PCR, while TCRdb's copy carries only in-frame clones and drops some. The table lists about 27,000 clones, approximately 51% of them singletons. Their antigens remain unidentified. The specimen sequenced was Tregs from blood. These receptors were taken from a woman younger than 35 with type 1 diabetes.

This clone came up a few times. V usage is TRBV30 and J usage is TRBJ2-1; no firm D call. The CDR3 spans 15 residues. The V gene's germline CDR1 is GTSNPN and CDR2 SVGIG (reference sequence). V dropped 1 base and J dropped 4 bases, with 14 bases sitting between them. In nucleotides, the CDR3 is TGTGCCTGGAGTGATGGCAGGATAATTTACAATGAGCAGTTCTTC. It yields the protein CAWSDGRIIYNEQFF.

The chain employs TRBV19 and TRBJ2-5; weak D call: TRBD2 (7 bases). Germline V gene data show CDR1 as LNHDA and CDR2 as SQIVND (reference sequence). The CDR3 sequence is 15 residues long. V dropped 3 bases and J dropped 5 bases, with 16 bases sitting between them. As DNA, the CDR3 is TGTGCCAGTAGTATTGGGGGGGCCGGTGGGGAGACCCAGTACTTC. Encoded protein: CASSIGGAGGETQYF.

The V call is TRBV7-7, the J call TRBJ2-5; D perhaps matches TRBD2 (5 bases). Germline assignment: CDR1 SSHAT and CDR2 FNYEAQ (reference sequence). The V end was cut by 1 base, the J end by 2 bases, with 11 bases between. The CDR3 is made up of 15 amino acids. DNA for the CDR3: TGTGCCAGCAGCTTAGGTGAAGGAGGACAAGAGACCCAGTACTTC. Protein: CASSLGEGGQETQYF.

The rearrangement joins TRBV5-5 to TRBJ2-1; 11 bases match TRBD2. This CDR3 comprises 17 residues. V was pared by 0 bases and J by 6 bases, with 8 bases of the junction left unmatched. CDR1 is SGHKS, CDR2 YYEKEE, per germline (reference sequence). Here the CDR3 reads CASSLVGRLAGGNEQFF. Written as DNA, the CDR3 is TGTGCCAGCAGCTTGGTAGGCCGTCTAGCGGGAGGCAATGAGCAGTTCTTC.

V usage is TRBV21-1 and J usage is TRBJ2-1; the D call of TRBD2 is as the table states it, not checked on the DNA. TRBV21-1 corresponds to a pseudogene. The CDR3 is made up of 18 amino acids. The CDR3 region has the DNA TGTGCCAGCAGCAGCATTTGCCATACGGGTACTCTGTACAATGAGCAGTTCTTC. Its translation: CASSSICHTGTLYNEQFF.

The chain uses TRBV29-1 and TRBJ2-5, with TRBD2 matching over 10 bases. The J call may be incorrect, as the DNA end agrees better with TRBJ2-7. In germline, CDR1 is SQVTM, CDR2 ANQGSEA. The CDR3 consists of 13 residues. The CDR3 reads CSVQPGLAYEQYF. The CDR3 region has the DNA TGCAGCGTTCAGCCGGGACTAGCGTACGAGCAGTACTTC.

This clone was recorded a few times. The rearrangement links TRBV10-3 to TRBJ2-7, with D possibly matching TRBD2 (5 bases). The CDR3 totals 12 residues. Per the germline V gene, CDR1 is ENHRY and CDR2 is SYGVKD. V lost 3 bases, J lost 2 bases, and 5 bases lay in between. CDR3 sequence (DNA): TGTGCCATCAGTGATAGCGCCTACGAGCAGTACGTC. It codes for CAISDSAYEQYV.

The chain couples TRBV11-2 to TRBJ1-1, with 8 bases fitting TRBD1. Germline loops: CDR1 SGHAT, CDR2 FQNNGV. The CDR3 has 14 residues. V gave up 5 bases and J gave up 0 bases; unmatched junction bases: 2. The CDR3 is CASSRQGLNTEAFF. CDR3 DNA sequence: TGTGCCAGCAGCAGACAGGGGTTGAACACTGAAGCTTTCTTT.

The chain recombines TRBV18 with TRBJ2-3; D gene uncertain. CDR1 is KGHSH and CDR2 is LQKENI in the germline V gene. V lost 3 bases, J lost 4 bases, and 8 bases lay in between. The CDR3 loop spans 13 amino acids. Written as DNA, the CDR3 is TGTGCCAGCTCACCCGGTGTTCCAGATACGCAGTATTTT. This translates into CASSPGVPDTQYF.

In this sample, this clone turned up a few times. The V call is TRBV9, the J call TRBJ2-7; D may be TRBD1 (7 bases). The V end lost 4 bases, the J end lost 3 bases, and 17 bases lay between the germline ends. The CDR3 is 15 residues long. The germline gives CDR1 SGDLS, CDR2 YYNGEE. The CDR3 loop is CASSSSGDSLYEQYF. The DNA for the CDR3 is TGTGCCAGCAGCTCCTCGGGGGACAGCCTCTACGAGCAGTACTTC.

V and J are TRBV14 and TRBJ2-1, with 9 positions matching TRBD1. Per the germline V gene, CDR1 is SGHDN and CDR2 is FVKESK. This CDR3 is built from 17 residues. V was clipped by 3 bases and J by 2 bases; unmatched bases: 8. CDR3 sequence reads: CASSQRQGEGAYNEQFF. In DNA form, the CDR3 reads TGTGCCAGCAGCCAGAGACAGGGGGAAGGGGCCTACAATGAGCAGTTCTTC.

This chain links TRBV29-1 with TRBJ2-5, with 14 bases lining up with TRBD2. Germline values: CDR1 SQVTM, CDR2 ANQGSEA. The CDR3 spans 17 residues. Germline trimming cut 7 bases from V and 2 bases from J; bases unmatched to any gene: 12. For the CDR3, the DNA is TGCAGCGCCCGGGGACTAGCGGGAGAGGGGCAACAAGAGACCCAGTACTTC. The encoded protein is CSARGLAGEGQQETQYF.

The rearrangement links TRBV19 to TRBJ1-2, with D possibly matching TRBD1 (6 bases). CDR1 and CDR2 (germline): LNHDA, SQIVND (reference sequence). The ends were cut back, 7 bases at V and 2 bases at J, with 20 bases in the middle. This CDR3 is 16 amino acids long. The chain's CDR3 is CASTLFHRTGNYGYTF. The CDR3 DNA reads TGTGCCAGTACCCTTTTTCACCGCACAGGGAACTATGGCTACACCTTC.

This clone has more than one count but fewer than ten. V is TRBV10-1 and J is TRBJ2-1; 10 nucleotides match TRBD2. Per the germline V gene, CDR1 is WNHNN and CDR2 is SYGVQD (reference sequence). CDR3 length equals 15 residues. The V gene end was trimmed by 2 bases and the J gene end by 6 bases; junction bases not matched to a gene: 4. The CDR3 spells CASSESGRAPNEQFF. Here the CDR3 DNA reads TGCGCCAGCAGTGAGAGCGGGAGGGCCCCCAATGAGCAGTTCTTC.

This clone showed up just once. The V and J genes are TRBV10-1 and TRBJ2-1; weak D call: TRBD1 (7 bases). Germline V gives CDR1 WNHNN, CDR2 SYGVQD (reference sequence). The CDR3 covers 18 residues. V dropped 6 bases and J dropped 4 bases, with 25 bases sitting between them. CDR3 sequence (DNA): TGCGCCAGCAGCGACACAGGGACAGCGGGTCAAGGTTACAATGAGCAGTTCTTC. This sequence encodes CASSDTGTAGQGYNEQFF.

The rearrangement joins TRBV19 to TRBJ1-1, with 7 bases fitting TRBD1. The CDR3 runs 14 residues. Germline CDR1 and CDR2: LNHDA and SQIVND (reference sequence). The V and J ends lost 5 bases and 10 bases, in that order; junction bases with no gene match: 13. CDR3 sequence: CASSPIPDRVGAFF. The CDR3 nucleotides are TGTGCCAGTAGTCCCATACCCGACAGGGTAGGAGCTTTCTTT.

The chain recombines TRBV5-1 with TRBJ2-2; 7 nucleotides align to TRBD2. CDR3 length equals 16 residues. Germline CDR1 and CDR2: SGHRS and YFSETQ. V shed 0 bases, J shed 1 base, and the junction held 3 bases outside the gene matches. The CDR3 region has the DNA TGCGCCAGCAGCTTGGGGTCTAGCGGGAACACCGGGGAGCTGTTTTTT. The encoded protein is CASSLGSSGNTGELFF.

The V gene is TRBV7-2, the J gene TRBJ2-3; the D gene is possibly TRBD1 (6 bases). The V and J ends lost 1 base and 1 base respectively, with 9 bases between them. The length of the CDR3 is 15 residues. Germline loops: CDR1 SGHTA, CDR2 FQGNSA. The CDR3 DNA sequence: TGTGCCAGCAGCTTAGGGGGGCCCCGCACAGATACGCAGTATTTT. As protein: CASSLGGPRTDTQYF.

The chain employs TRBV2 and TRBJ2-5; TRBD1 agrees at 9 bases. J lost 4 bases, V lost 5 bases, and 2 bases had no gene match. The V gene's germline CDR1 is SNHLY and CDR2 FYNNEI. The length of the CDR3 is 13 residues. The CDR3, as DNA: TGTGCCAGCAGTTCGGACAGGGGAGAGACCCAGTACTTC. Its translation is CASSSDRGETQYF.

This clone showed up just a few times. The V call is TRBV29-1, the J call TRBJ2-1; D is unclear. Germline lookup yields CDR1 SQVTM and CDR2 ANQGSEA. V lost 7 bases and J 9 bases, leaving 13 bases between the germline ends. The CDR3 totals 11 residues. CDR3 nucleotide sequence: TGCAGCGCCGCAAAGATCAGTGAGCAGTTCTTC. Residues: CSAAKISEQFF.

This clone appeared a few times. Here the CDR3 reads CAWSTGTGVYGYTF. In DNA, the CDR3 is TGTGCCTGGAGCACCGGGACAGGGGTCTATGGCTACACCTTC. The chain couples TRBV30 to TRBJ1-2, with TRBD1 matching over 10 bases. The V and J ends lost 3 bases and 4 bases, in that order; junction bases with no gene match: 5. Germline V gives CDR1 GTSNPN, CDR2 SVGIG (reference sequence). The CDR3 totals 14 residues.

V gene TRBV2 combines with J gene TRBJ2-7, with D possibly matching TRBD1 (5 bases). The length of the CDR3 is 12 residues. V lost 5 bases and J 5 bases, leaving 10 bases between the germline ends. Germline lookup yields CDR1 SNHLY and CDR2 FYNNEI. CDR3 residues: CASSIKGNEQYV. In DNA form, the CDR3 reads TGTGCCAGCAGTATAAAGGGGAACGAGCAGTACGTC.

The chain recombines TRBV28 with TRBJ2-1, with a tentative D call TRBD2 (5 bases). V shed 5 bases and J shed 9 bases, with 11 bases lying between them. The germline CDR1 and CDR2 sequences are MDHEN and SYDVKM. CDR3 length: 12 amino acids. The CDR3, as DNA: TGTGCCAGCAGTCCCCCCCGGGGTGAGCAGTTCTTC. This gives the protein CASSPPRGEQFF.

This clone was seen once. The chain has TRBV30 and TRBJ2-5; unclear D gene. The germline CDR1 and CDR2 sequences are GTSNPN and SVGIG (reference sequence). Trimming pared 2 bases from V and 5 bases from J, leaving 9 bases between. The CDR3 loop spans 12 amino acids. CDR3 sequence: CAWSPGAETQYF. As DNA, the CDR3 is TGTGCCTGGAGTCCAGGCGCGGAGACCCAGTACTTC.